This T cell receptor beta chain is drawn from a study of post-analysis software for immune sequencing data (dated by TCRdb to about 2015). A note on the overall study: The recorded disease courses included relapsing-remitting, secondary progressive and progressive-relapsing multiple sclerosis, and some patients had no subtype annotation. The patient repertoires were compared against 11 previously published healthy control repertoires obtained from donors aged about 6 to 25 years. A subset of samples was prepared in parallel using single-end sample barcoding, then pooled and co-amplified after Illumina adapter ligation.

The CDR3 numbers 14 residues from cysteine through phenylalanine. This entry keeps only the CDR3 DNA: 42 bases, framed from base 1. V is shortened by 10 bases, J by 5 bases, and the region joining them spans 17 bases. The germline V gene (reference sequence) specifies SEHNR as CDR1 and FQNEAQ as CDR2. To demonstrate the VDJtools post-analysis software, TCR beta repertoires were profiled from the peripheral blood of about a dozen young patients with multiple sclerosis. The multiple sclerosis patients were children and adolescents between roughly 6 and 16 years of age. A remark on this clonotype: The antigen it binds to is not known. No much larger clone exists at a distance of one base, and base qualities are not known.

Study-wide conclusions, independent of this receptor: Normalized Chao1 diversity was significantly lower in multiple sclerosis patients than controls, suggesting substantial peripheral T-cell clonal expansion. Direct clustering with F measure showed strong co-clustering of samples prepared in the same batch, prompting a batch-effect correction. The control group was slightly older than the multiple sclerosis patient group. Four to six TRBV segments, including TRBV5-6, TRBV5-1 and TRBV20-1, were significantly more frequent in patients than controls.

To prepare the library, PCR was applied. Sequenced on an Illumina HiSeq 2500. To reduce PCR and sequencing biases, unique molecular identifiers were built into the TCR beta cDNA libraries. Roughly 0.5 million cDNA molecules were obtained per 1 to 10 million input T cells, so each molecule approximated one T cell. The patient libraries were prepared and sequenced using the same protocol as the earlier healthy control dataset. Samples belonging to the same batch were prepared together, multiplexed and sequenced on a shared HiSeq lane. The paper's processing steps were these. Raw barcoded reads were processed with MIGEC, and single-read molecular identifier groups were discarded before consensus assembly and CDR3 extraction. Clonotype tables were post-analysed with VDJtools, and diversity was normalized by down-sampling all datasets to the smallest sample size. Repertoire overlap clustering matched CDR3 amino acid but not nucleotide sequences to correct batch-related cross-sample contamination. TCRdb ran its own pipeline on the public reads, namely fastp trimming at Q25 and MiXCR clone calling, and kept in-frame beta chains. Every entry covers one CDR3 protein and lists the most common genes and DNA from its rows. None of the V and J calls come from the authors' own analysis; TCRdb made them. The sample profile shows roughly 730,000 distinct CDR3 sequences; roughly 27% of them were found once. The top ten hold around 0.6% of the sample.

This TCR was recovered from a girl aged 10 to 17 with multiple sclerosis. The chain joins TRBV7-9 to TRBJ1-4; the D gene is perhaps TRBD1, on 5 matching bases. What was sequenced was blood. Here the CDR3 is given as CATTSQPGNEKLFF. DNA sequence: TGTGCCACCACGTCCCAGCCAGGGAATGAAAAACTGTTTTTT.